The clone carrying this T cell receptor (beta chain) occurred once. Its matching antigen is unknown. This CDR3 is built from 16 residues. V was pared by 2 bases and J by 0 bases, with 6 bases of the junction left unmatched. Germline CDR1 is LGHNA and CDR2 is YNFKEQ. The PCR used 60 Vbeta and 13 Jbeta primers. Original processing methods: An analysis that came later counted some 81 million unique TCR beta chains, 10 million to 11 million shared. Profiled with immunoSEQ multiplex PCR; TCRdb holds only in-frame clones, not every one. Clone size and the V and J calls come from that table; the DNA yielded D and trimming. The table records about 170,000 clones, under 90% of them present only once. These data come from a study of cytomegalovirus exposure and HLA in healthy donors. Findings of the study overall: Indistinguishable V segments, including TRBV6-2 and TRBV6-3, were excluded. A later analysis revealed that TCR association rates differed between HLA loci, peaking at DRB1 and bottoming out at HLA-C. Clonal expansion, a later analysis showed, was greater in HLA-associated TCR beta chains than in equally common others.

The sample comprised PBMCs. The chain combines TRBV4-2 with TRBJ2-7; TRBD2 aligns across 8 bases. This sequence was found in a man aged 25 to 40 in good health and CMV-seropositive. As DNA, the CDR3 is TGTGCCAGCAGCCAAAATGAGCGGGGGTACTCCTACGAGCAGTACTTC. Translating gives CASSQNERGYSYEQYF.